A selection of T cell receptor beta chains follows, all from one sample in a study of blood T cell repertoires in COVID-19. Data came from immunoSEQ multiplex PCR; TCRdb stores just in-frame clones and leaves some out. Found here are about 300,000 clones, nearly 90% of them singletons; the top ten hold roughly 2.8%. Specimen: PBMCs or T cells enriched from blood (not recorded which). The receptor source for this set is a woman aged 45-65 years who had been exposed to COVID-19. CDR3s include the opening cysteine and the closing phenylalanine or tryptophan. A D gene is named only where the DNA matches it firmly. Size values are once, few and many counts, or a class for expanded clones, and some rows have none.

j_call	v_call	clone_size	d_call	cdr3_nt	cdr3_aa
TRBJ1-5	TRBV28	.	.	TGTGCCAGCAGTTTAAAGCACCAGCCCCAGCATTTT	CASSLKHQPQHF
TRBJ1-5	TRBV19	.	TRBD1	TGTGCCAGTAGTCCCATAACAGGGGGAGCCCAGCATTTT	CASSPITGGAQHF
TRBJ2-5	TRBV6-5	.	.	TGTGCCAGCACCGATACACCGGGTGAAGAGACCCAGTACTTC	CASTDTPGEETQYF
TRBJ2-7	TRBV14	.	.	TGTGCCAGCAGCCAAGATCTGGGGGGACCCTACGAGCAGTACTTC	CASSQDLGGPYEQYF
TRBJ2-1	TRBV19	.	.	TGTGCCAGTACCTCCTTTGGAAGCGGCGGTGAGCAGTTCTTC	CASTSFGSGGEQFF
TRBJ1-1	TRBV29-1	once	.	TGCAGCGTTGTGGTTCCGTCAAGCATGAACACTGAAGCTTTCTTT	CSVVVPSSMNTEAFF
TRBJ2-5	TRBV9	once	TRBD2	TGTGCCAGCAGCGTTAGCGGGGGGCCAGGCGAGACCCAGTACTTC	CASSVSGGPGETQYF
TRBJ1-2	TRBV7-9	.	.	TGTGCCAGCAGCTCAGCTACAGGGTTCTATGGCTACACCTTC	CASSSATGFYGYTF
TRBJ1-2	TRBV10-3	.	.	TGTGCCATCAGTGAAGCCCCCTCTCGACAGTCTACTGGCTACACCTTC	CAISEAPSRQSTGYTF
TRBJ2-2	TRBV28	.	TRBD2	TGTGCCAGCAGTTCGTATCCGGGACTAGCGGTGAACACCGGGGAGCTGTTTTTT	CASSSYPGLAVNTGELFF
TRBJ1-6	TRBV25-1	.	.	TGTGCCAGCAGCCAACAGGGTTATACCCTCCACTTT	CASSQQGYTLHF
TRBJ2-5	TRBV19	few	.	TGTGCCAGTAGTTTCCCGGGACTCCAAGAGACCCAGTACTTC	CASSFPGLQETQYF
TRBJ1-3	TRBV21-1	.	.	TGTGCCAGCAGCGAAAGACAGGGATCGCGGGGAAACACCATATATTTT	CASSERQGSRGNTIYF